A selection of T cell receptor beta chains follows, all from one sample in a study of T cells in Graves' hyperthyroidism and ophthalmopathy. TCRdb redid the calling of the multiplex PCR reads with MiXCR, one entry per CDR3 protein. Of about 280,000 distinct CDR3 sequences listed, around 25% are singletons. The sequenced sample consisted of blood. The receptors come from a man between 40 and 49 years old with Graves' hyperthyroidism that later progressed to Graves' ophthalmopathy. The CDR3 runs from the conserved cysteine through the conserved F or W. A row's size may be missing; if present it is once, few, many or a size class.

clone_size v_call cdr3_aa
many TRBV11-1 CASSLFPAGKDYEQYF
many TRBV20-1 CSARPTVMNTEAFF
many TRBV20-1 CSARDLSGLAGQETQYF
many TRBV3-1 CASSQGTTGQYF
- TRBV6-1 CASSDIQGTQYF
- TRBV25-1 CASSGKTGYSYEQYF
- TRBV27 CASSLYRGGQETQYF
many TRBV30 CAWTEGTSGRLEQYF
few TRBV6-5 CASSSSDRGRNQPQHF
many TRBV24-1 CATNWGERNYEQYF
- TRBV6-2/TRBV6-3 CASGTAAANVLTF
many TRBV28 CASSVSWDTRGDTIYF
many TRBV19 CASSIWGQNTEAFF
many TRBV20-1 CSARPGLADYEQYF
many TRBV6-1 CASRKSGTGRERYF
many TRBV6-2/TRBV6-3 CASRRPGEAFF
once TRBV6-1 CASSSRRDQPQHF
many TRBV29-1 CSVVAGARAYEQYF
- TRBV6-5 CASSHLTGGRVEAFF
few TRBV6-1 CASSTRGAGIQYF
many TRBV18 CASLYQETQYF
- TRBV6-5 CASSSTGQGGETQYF
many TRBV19 CASSIPPAGGPGEQYF
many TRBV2 CASSEVGTGGGQPQHF
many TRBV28 CASSNRVVKNIQYF
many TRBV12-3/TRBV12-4 CASTLGISYEQYF
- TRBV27 CASSSRSTGTNTEAFF
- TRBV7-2 CASSLHTTYEQYF
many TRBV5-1 CASSLAGLAGQETQYF
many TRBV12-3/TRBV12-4 CASSQNRGRTGELFF
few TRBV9 CASSDGTGRAEAFF
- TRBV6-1 CASRAGIETEAFF
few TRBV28 CASITSGSETQYF
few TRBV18 CASSPPAGGPYEQYF
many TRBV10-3 CAVRTANANTGELFF